These T cell receptor beta chains were read from a single sample in a study of control samples from healthy donors and cancer patients. This table comes from immunoSEQ multiplex PCR, and its TCRdb copy is limited to in-frame clones, with some not included. The sample has some 250,000 clones; over 70% are singletons. Input material: PBMCs. Source of these receptors: a woman aged 55-69 years with lung cancer. CDR3s include the opening cysteine and the closing phenylalanine or tryptophan. D genes are given only for firm matches. A clone size is listed for some rows: how often the clone was seen (once, few, many), or a class if it is expanded.

D gene: TRBD2; V gene: TRBV5-6; CDR3 length: 17; clone size: NA; J gene: TRBJ2-1; CDR3 DNA: TGTGCCAGCAGCCCTGGGGCTAGCGGGAGTTTATTCAATGAGCAGTTCTTC; CDR3 protein: CASSPGASGSLFNEQFF
D gene: NA; V gene: TRBV9; CDR3 length: 17; clone size: NA; J gene: TRBJ2-1; CDR3 DNA: TGTGCCAGCAGCCCCAGAGCCCCCATGAGCTCCTACAATGAGCAGTTCTTC; CDR3 protein: CASSPRAPMSSYNEQFF
D gene: NA; V gene: TRBV10-3; CDR3 length: 13; clone size: NA; J gene: TRBJ1-6; CDR3 DNA: TGTGCCATCAGTGAGTCGGCGGATTCACCCCTCCACTTT; CDR3 protein: CAISESADSPLHF
D gene: NA; V gene: TRBV7-2; CDR3 length: 15; clone size: NA; J gene: TRBJ2-3; CDR3 DNA: TGTGCCAGCAGCGACGTCGTAGGGCGCACAGATACGCAGTATTTT; CDR3 protein: CASSDVVGRTDTQYF
D gene: TRBD2; V gene: TRBV5-4; CDR3 length: 17; clone size: NA; J gene: TRBJ2-5; CDR3 DNA: TGTGCCAGCAGCTTCCCTTCTAGCGGGGGGTTCCAAGAGACCCAGTACTTC; CDR3 protein: CASSFPSSGGFQETQYF
D gene: TRBD1; V gene: TRBV19; CDR3 length: 20; clone size: NA; J gene: TRBJ1-5; CDR3 DNA: TGTGCCACTCACCTCGTCCGGGACAGGGGGCTTCGATATAGCAATCAGCCCCAGCATTTT; CDR3 protein: CATHLVRDRGLRYSNQPQHF
D gene: TRBD1; V gene: TRBV4-2; CDR3 length: 15; clone size: NA; J gene: TRBJ1-2; CDR3 DNA: TGTGCCAGCAGCCAAGAGGACAGGCGCAACTATGGCTACACCTTC; CDR3 protein: CASSQEDRRNYGYTF
D gene: NA; V gene: TRBV3-1/TRBV3-2; CDR3 length: 15; clone size: NA; J gene: TRBJ1-6; CDR3 DNA: TGTGCCAGCAGCCAAGAGTCAGCCGGGGATTCACCCCTCCACTTT; CDR3 protein: CASSQESAGDSPLHF
D gene: NA; V gene: TRBV13; CDR3 length: 13; clone size: NA; J gene: TRBJ2-1; CDR3 DNA: TGTGCCAGCAGCTTAGTAGGGACCAATGAGCAGTTCTTC; CDR3 protein: CASSLVGTNEQFF
D gene: NA; V gene: TRBV19; CDR3 length: 12; clone size: NA; J gene: TRBJ2-1; CDR3 DNA: TGTGCCAGTGGTAACTACGACAATGAGCAGTTCTTC; CDR3 protein: CASGNYDNEQFF
D gene: NA; V gene: TRBV28; CDR3 length: 14; clone size: NA; J gene: TRBJ1-1; CDR3 DNA: TGTGCCAGCAAAAAAGGGGGGGGAAACACTGAAGCTTTCTTT; CDR3 protein: CASKKGGGNTEAFF
D gene: NA; V gene: TRBV7-2; CDR3 length: 14; clone size: NA; J gene: TRBJ1-6; CDR3 DNA: TGTGCCAGCAGCTTAGACACCGCCAATTCACCCCTCCACTTT; CDR3 protein: CASSLDTANSPLHF
D gene: NA; V gene: TRBV9; CDR3 length: 13; clone size: NA; J gene: TRBJ2-5; CDR3 DNA: TGTGCCAGCAGCGCGGGAAGAAGGGAGACCCAGTACTTC; CDR3 protein: CASSAGRRETQYF
D gene: TRBD1; V gene: TRBV11-2; CDR3 length: 13; clone size: NA; J gene: TRBJ1-2; CDR3 DNA: TGTGCCAGCAGCTTAGAAGCACAGGGGACGGGCACCTTC; CDR3 protein: CASSLEAQGTGTF
D gene: NA; V gene: TRBV5-1; CDR3 length: 15; clone size: NA; J gene: TRBJ1-4; CDR3 DNA: TGCGCCAGCAGCCGACGGACCCAGGATAATGAAAAACTGTTTTTT; CDR3 protein: CASSRRTQDNEKLFF
D gene: NA; V gene: TRBV4-1; CDR3 length: 14; clone size: NA; J gene: TRBJ1-2; CDR3 DNA: TGCGCCAGCAGCAATAGACTACAGGGCTATGGCTACACCTTC; CDR3 protein: CASSNRLQGYGYTF
D gene: NA; V gene: TRBV15; CDR3 length: 16; clone size: NA; J gene: TRBJ1-5; CDR3 DNA: TGTGCCACCAGCAGCTCGGGCGGGGGCAGACGTCAGCCCCAGCATTTT; CDR3 protein: CATSSSGGGRRQPQHF
D gene: NA; V gene: TRBV7-2; CDR3 length: 13; clone size: NA; J gene: TRBJ1-1; CDR3 DNA: TGTGCCAGCAGCTTGGGGATGAACACTGAAGCTTTCTTT; CDR3 protein: CASSLGMNTEAFF
D gene: NA; V gene: TRBV18; CDR3 length: 13; clone size: NA; J gene: TRBJ1-1; CDR3 DNA: TGTGCCAGCTCAGGTCAGGGGAACACTGAAGCTTTCTTT; CDR3 protein: CASSGQGNTEAFF
D gene: NA; V gene: TRBV5-6; CDR3 length: 13; clone size: NA; J gene: TRBJ1-5; CDR3 DNA: TGTGCCAGCAGCGATAGAGGGAGTCAGCCCCAGCATTTT; CDR3 protein: CASSDRGSQPQHF
D gene: NA; V gene: TRBV2; CDR3 length: 14; clone size: NA; J gene: TRBJ1-3; CDR3 DNA: TGTGCCAGCAGTGTTCAGGGCTCTGGAAACACCATATATTTT; CDR3 protein: CASSVQGSGNTIYF
D gene: NA; V gene: TRBV10-3; CDR3 length: 14; clone size: NA; J gene: TRBJ1-5; CDR3 DNA: TGTGCCATCAGTGAGTCCGGGGAAGAACAGCCCCAGCATTTT; CDR3 protein: CAISESGEEQPQHF
D gene: TRBD2; V gene: TRBV19; CDR3 length: 18; clone size: once; J gene: TRBJ2-3; CDR3 DNA: TGTGCCAGTAGTACCCCCCGCGGGGTAGCGGGGGGCACAGATACGCAGTATTTT; CDR3 protein: CASSTPRGVAGGTDTQYF
D gene: NA; V gene: TRBV7-9; CDR3 length: 17; clone size: NA; J gene: TRBJ2-6; CDR3 DNA: TGTGCCAGCAGCGTCGGGCGAACAGGGTCTGGGGCCAACGTCCTGACTTTC; CDR3 protein: CASSVGRTGSGANVLTF
D gene: NA; V gene: TRBV5-8; CDR3 length: 13; clone size: NA; J gene: TRBJ1-2; CDR3 DNA: TGTGCCAGCAGCTTGGGGGACACCCCCGGCTACACCTTC; CDR3 protein: CASSLGDTPGYTF
D gene: NA; V gene: TRBV11-2; CDR3 length: 16; clone size: NA; J gene: TRBJ2-2; CDR3 DNA: TGTGCCAGCAGCCCCGGGACACTCGCGAACACCGGGGAGCTGTTTTTT; CDR3 protein: CASSPGTLANTGELFF
D gene: NA; V gene: TRBV2; CDR3 length: 13; clone size: few; J gene: TRBJ1-6; CDR3 DNA: TGTGCCAGCCGCTCGGAAGGGGCCTTACCCCTCCACTTT; CDR3 protein: CASRSEGALPLHF
D gene: NA; V gene: TRBV5-1; CDR3 length: 17; clone size: NA; J gene: TRBJ1-1; CDR3 DNA: TGCGCCAGCAGCTTCGCCTCGAGCCCAGGGATGAACACTGAAGCTTTCTTT; CDR3 protein: CASSFASSPGMNTEAFF
D gene: TRBD1; V gene: TRBV6-5; CDR3 length: 15; clone size: NA; J gene: TRBJ1-5; CDR3 DNA: TGTGCCAGCAGTTCGGGACAGGGGGAGAATCAGCCCCAGCATTTT; CDR3 protein: CASSSGQGENQPQHF
D gene: TRBD2; V gene: TRBV11-3; CDR3 length: 13; clone size: NA; J gene: TRBJ2-1; CDR3 DNA: TGTGCCAGCAGCTTAGCGGCGGGGGGTACCAGGTTCTTC; CDR3 protein: CASSLAAGGTRFF
D gene: TRBD1; V gene: TRBV27; CDR3 length: 14; clone size: NA; J gene: TRBJ1-2; CDR3 DNA: TGTGCCAGCAGTCCGGACAGGAGGGCTTCTGGCTACACCTTC; CDR3 protein: CASSPDRRASGYTF
D gene: TRBD1; V gene: TRBV27; CDR3 length: 16; clone size: NA; J gene: TRBJ2-5; CDR3 DNA: TGTGCCAGCAGTTTGATCGGACAGGGGTTTACGAAGACCCAGTACTTC; CDR3 protein: CASSLIGQGFTKTQYF
D gene: NA; V gene: TRBV21-1; CDR3 length: 19; clone size: NA; J gene: TRBJ2-5; CDR3 DNA: TGTGCCAGCAGCCTACTCCCCCTAGCGGGGGGCCTGTACCAAGAGACCCAGTACTTC; CDR3 protein: CASSLLPLAGGLYQETQYF
D gene: NA; V gene: TRBV5-1; CDR3 length: 14; clone size: NA; J gene: TRBJ2-1; CDR3 DNA: TGCGCCAGCAGTACCGAGGGCCCCTACAATGAGCAGTTCTTC; CDR3 protein: CASSTEGPYNEQFF
D gene: TRBD1; V gene: TRBV3-1/TRBV3-2; CDR3 length: 13; clone size: once; J gene: TRBJ1-2; CDR3 DNA: TGTGCCAGCAGCCAAGGACAGGGCTATGGCTACACCTTC; CDR3 protein: CASSQGQGYGYTF
D gene: TRBD1; V gene: TRBV9; CDR3 length: 16; clone size: once; J gene: TRBJ1-4; CDR3 DNA: TGTGCCAGCAGCGTAGGTCCGTCAGGGGGTAATGAAAAACTGTTTTTT; CDR3 protein: CASSVGPSGGNEKLFF
D gene: NA; V gene: TRBV2; CDR3 length: 13; clone size: once; J gene: TRBJ2-2; CDR3 DNA: TGTGCCAGCGGCGCCCTTGGGACCGGGGAGCTGTTTTTT; CDR3 protein: CASGALGTGELFF
D gene: NA; V gene: TRBV18; CDR3 length: 18; clone size: NA; J gene: TRBJ1-2; CDR3 DNA: TGTGCCAGCTCACCACCGTCCTCAACCGGGACCCGGGTACGAGGCTACACCTTC; CDR3 protein: CASSPPSSTGTRVRGYTF
D gene: TRBD1; V gene: TRBV28; CDR3 length: 13; clone size: few; J gene: TRBJ1-4; CDR3 DNA: TGTGCCAGCAGGGGACAGGGGGATGAAAAACTGTTTTTT; CDR3 protein: CASRGQGDEKLFF
D gene: NA; V gene: TRBV5-4; CDR3 length: 14; clone size: NA; J gene: TRBJ2-2; CDR3 DNA: TGTGCCAGCAGGCTTCAGGGTAACCCCGGGGAGCTGTTTTTT; CDR3 protein: CASRLQGNPGELFF
D gene: TRBD2; V gene: TRBV7-8; CDR3 length: 17; clone size: NA; J gene: TRBJ2-7; CDR3 DNA: TGTGCCAGCAGCCTACTAGCGGGAGGGCCAAGGGCCTACGAGCAGTACTTC; CDR3 protein: CASSLLAGGPRAYEQYF
D gene: TRBD1; V gene: TRBV11-2; CDR3 length: 15; clone size: NA; J gene: TRBJ2-3; CDR3 DNA: TGTGCCAGCAGCACTAGGACAGGGGACACAGATACGCAGTATTTT; CDR3 protein: CASSTRTGDTDTQYF
D gene: TRBD1; V gene: TRBV5-5; CDR3 length: 15; clone size: NA; J gene: TRBJ1-1; CDR3 DNA: TGTGCCAGCAGCAGGGACAGGCTCATGAACACTGAAGCTTTCTTT; CDR3 protein: CASSRDRLMNTEAFF
D gene: NA; V gene: TRBV4-1; CDR3 length: 15; clone size: NA; J gene: TRBJ1-2; CDR3 DNA: TGCGCCAGCAGCCAAGGGGGTATCACTTACTATGGCTACACCTTC; CDR3 protein: CASSQGGITYYGYTF
D gene: NA; V gene: TRBV19; CDR3 length: 15; clone size: NA; J gene: TRBJ1-5; CDR3 DNA: TGTGCCAGTAGTATAGATTTAGGGTTGGATCAGCCCCAGCATTTT; CDR3 protein: CASSIDLGLDQPQHF
D gene: NA; V gene: TRBV6-5; CDR3 length: 13; clone size: NA; J gene: TRBJ2-5; CDR3 DNA: TGTGCCAGCAAGAAGGAAGGGGCGGGGACCCAGTACTTC; CDR3 protein: CASKKEGAGTQYF
D gene: NA; V gene: TRBV6-2/TRBV6-3; CDR3 length: 12; clone size: NA; J gene: TRBJ2-1; CDR3 DNA: TGTGCCAGCAGCCAAGCTAGCAGAGAGCAGTTCTTC; CDR3 protein: CASSQASREQFF
D gene: NA; V gene: TRBV24-1; CDR3 length: 14; clone size: NA; J gene: TRBJ2-7; CDR3 DNA: TGTGCCACCAGTGAGACCGGGTTGAGTCACGAGCAGTACTTC; CDR3 protein: CATSETGLSHEQYF
D gene: TRBD1; V gene: TRBV11-2; CDR3 length: 17; clone size: NA; J gene: TRBJ2-2; CDR3 DNA: TGTGCCAGCAGCTTAGAGGCGGGACAGGGACACACCGGGGAGCTGTTTTTT; CDR3 protein: CASSLEAGQGHTGELFF
D gene: TRBD1; V gene: TRBV10-3; CDR3 length: 16; clone size: NA; J gene: TRBJ2-2; CDR3 DNA: TGTGCCATCAGTGTGGGGACAGGGGGGAACACCGGGGAGCTGTTTTTT; CDR3 protein: CAISVGTGGNTGELFF
D gene: NA; V gene: TRBV10-1; CDR3 length: 12; clone size: NA; J gene: TRBJ1-1; CDR3 DNA: TGCGCCAGCAGGGGGTACGGTGGCAAAGCTTTCTTT; CDR3 protein: CASRGYGGKAFF
D gene: TRBD1; V gene: TRBV7-2; CDR3 length: 15; clone size: few; J gene: TRBJ1-2; CDR3 DNA: TGTGCCAGCAGCCCCGGACAGGCGAGAGACTATGGCTACACCTTC; CDR3 protein: CASSPGQARDYGYTF
D gene: TRBD2; V gene: TRBV10-2; CDR3 length: 15; clone size: NA; J gene: TRBJ2-1; CDR3 DNA: TGCGCCAGCAGTGGTAGTGGCGGGAGATACAATGAGCAGTTCTTC; CDR3 protein: CASSGSGGRYNEQFF
D gene: NA; V gene: TRBV21-1; CDR3 length: 15; clone size: NA; J gene: TRBJ2-7; CDR3 DNA: TGTGCCAGCAGCAATTGGGGTGAAAGCTCCTACGAGCAGTACTTC; CDR3 protein: CASSNWGESSYEQYF
D gene: NA; V gene: TRBV5-1; CDR3 length: 13; clone size: NA; J gene: TRBJ2-5; CDR3 DNA: TGCGCCAGCAGCCTGGAAGGGCAAGAGACCCAGTACTTC; CDR3 protein: CASSLEGQETQYF